This is a list of T cell receptor beta chains from one sample in a study of CD8+CD57+ T cells in acquired aplastic anemia. TCRdb re-called the reads through MiXCR, storing one row per CDR3 protein. The repertoire holds around 430,000 distinct CDR3 sequences, with around 32% as singletons. Specimen: sorted CD4+, CD8+, or CD8+CD57+ T cells (not recorded which) from PBMCs. These receptors came from a human donor with aplastic anemia. Both conserved end residues are part of each CDR3. Each record gives: J gene, V gene, D gene, clone size, CDR3 DNA, CDR3 protein. A D gene is named only where the DNA matches it firmly. Not every row has a clone size; where given, it reads once, few, many or a size class.

J gene: TRBJ1-1
V gene: TRBV19
D gene: NA
clone size: NA
CDR3 DNA: TGTGCCAGTAGTATTTCAGGGTTGAACACTGAAGCTTTCTTT
CDR3 protein: CASSISGLNTEAFF

J gene: TRBJ1-6
V gene: TRBV20-1
D gene: NA
clone size: many
CDR3 DNA: TGCAGTGCTAGGGAACAGACTAATTCACCCCTCCACTTT
CDR3 protein: CSAREQTNSPLHF

J gene: TRBJ2-1
V gene: TRBV5-5
D gene: NA
clone size: NA
CDR3 DNA: TGTGCCAGCAGCATACAGGGATCCAATGAGCAGTTCTTC
CDR3 protein: CASSIQGSNEQFF

J gene: TRBJ2-3
V gene: TRBV19
D gene: NA
clone size: NA
CDR3 DNA: TGTGCCAGTAGTGGCCCCAATGGGGTCACAGATACGCAGTATTTT
CDR3 protein: CASSGPNGVTDTQYF

J gene: TRBJ1-6
V gene: TRBV7-2
D gene: NA
clone size: many
CDR3 DNA: TGTGCCAGCAGCCGTCTGATTGGGGGGCGGGATCCCCTCCACTTT
CDR3 protein: CASSRLIGGRDPLHF

J gene: TRBJ1-1
V gene: TRBV5-1
D gene: TRBD1
clone size: few
CDR3 DNA: TGCGCCAGCAGCAATCTACAGGGGGGCATTGAAGCTTTCTTT
CDR3 protein: CASSNLQGGIEAFF

J gene: TRBJ2-1
V gene: TRBV25-1
D gene: TRBD2
clone size: NA
CDR3 DNA: TGTGCCAGCAGCTTACGAGCGGGAGATTTGGGTGAGCAGTTCTTC
CDR3 protein: CASSLRAGDLGEQFF

J gene: TRBJ1-3
V gene: TRBV20-1
D gene: NA
clone size: NA
CDR3 DNA: TGCAGTGCAACGAATCAAGAAATTCCTGGAAACACCATATATTTT
CDR3 protein: CSATNQEIPGNTIYF

J gene: TRBJ2-3
V gene: TRBV5-1
D gene: TRBD2
clone size: NA
CDR3 DNA: TGCGCCAGCAGCTTGTTAGATAGCGGGGGGGCCATAGATACGCAGTATTTT
CDR3 protein: CASSLLDSGGAIDTQYF

J gene: TRBJ2-7
V gene: TRBV5-1
D gene: NA
clone size: many
CDR3 DNA: TGCGCCAGCAGCTTGAGGTCCCGGGAGCAGTACTTC
CDR3 protein: CASSLRSREQYF

J gene: TRBJ2-3
V gene: TRBV7-9
D gene: NA
clone size: NA
CDR3 DNA: TGTGCCAGCAGCTTCCCTAGCGTCTCAACAAGGGGGCCTATCACAGATACGCAGTATTTT
CDR3 protein: CASSFPSVSTRGPITDTQYF

J gene: TRBJ2-7
V gene: TRBV20-1
D gene: NA
clone size: NA
CDR3 DNA: TGCAGTGCTAGTGTTGCCGGGGGTGTCTACGAGCAGTACTTC
CDR3 protein: CSASVAGGVYEQYF

J gene: TRBJ2-1
V gene: TRBV25-1
D gene: TRBD2
clone size: NA
CDR3 DNA: TGTGCCAGCACTTCTAGCGGGAGTCTGCTACATGAGCAGTTCTTC
CDR3 protein: CASTSSGSLLHEQFF

J gene: TRBJ2-3
V gene: TRBV7-3
D gene: TRBD2
clone size: NA
CDR3 DNA: TGTGCCAGCAGCCTTAGCGGGGGGCTTGATACGCAGTATTTT
CDR3 protein: CASSLSGGLDTQYF

J gene: TRBJ1-5
V gene: TRBV19
D gene: NA
clone size: many
CDR3 DNA: TGTGCCAGTAGTTATCAGGGGCTGGGTCAGCCCCAGCATTTT
CDR3 protein: CASSYQGLGQPQHF

J gene: TRBJ2-1
V gene: TRBV7-2
D gene: NA
clone size: many
CDR3 DNA: TGTGCCAGCAGCCTAAGGTACAATGAGCAGTTCTTC
CDR3 protein: CASSLRYNEQFF

J gene: TRBJ2-7
V gene: TRBV20-1
D gene: TRBD1
clone size: NA
CDR3 DNA: TGCAGTTTCCGGGACAGGGCCTACGAGCAGTACTTC
CDR3 protein: CSFRDRAYEQYF

J gene: TRBJ1-6
V gene: TRBV6-1
D gene: NA
clone size: NA
CDR3 DNA: TGTGCCAGCAGCGCAAACCCCGGACGGGGTAATTCACCCCTCCACTTT
CDR3 protein: CASSANPGRGNSPLHF

J gene: TRBJ2-1
V gene: TRBV24-1
D gene: NA
clone size: many
CDR3 DNA: TGTGCCACTAACTTTTTGGGGGAGCAGTTCTTC
CDR3 protein: CATNFLGEQFF

J gene: TRBJ2-3
V gene: TRBV11-2
D gene: NA
clone size: NA
CDR3 DNA: TGTGCCAGCAGCAGCGGTCTTCAGGGACGCACAGATACGCAGTATTTT
CDR3 protein: CASSSGLQGRTDTQYF

J gene: TRBJ1-2
V gene: TRBV6-1
D gene: NA
clone size: NA
CDR3 DNA: TGTGCCAGCAGGACGGGAACTGGAAACACCTTC
CDR3 protein: CASRTGTGNTF

J gene: TRBJ2-7
V gene: TRBV29-1
D gene: TRBD1
clone size: NA
CDR3 DNA: TGCAGCGCTCCCGCAACAGGGGAGTACTTC
CDR3 protein: CSAPATGEYF

J gene: TRBJ1-1
V gene: TRBV19
D gene: TRBD1
clone size: few
CDR3 DNA: TGTGCCAGTAGTATATTATCTACAGGGGGCACTGAAGCTTTCTTT
CDR3 protein: CASSILSTGGTEAFF

J gene: TRBJ2-3
V gene: TRBV10-3
D gene: TRBD2
clone size: NA
CDR3 DNA: TGTGCCACCACTAGCGTCGAAAACACAGATACGCAGTATTTT
CDR3 protein: CATTSVENTDTQYF

J gene: TRBJ2-5
V gene: TRBV15
D gene: TRBD2
clone size: many
CDR3 DNA: TGTGCCACCAGCAGAGGGGGGTCTAGCGGGAGCTGGGAGACCCAGTACTTC
CDR3 protein: CATSRGGSSGSWETQYF

J gene: TRBJ1-4
V gene: TRBV19
D gene: NA
clone size: NA
CDR3 DNA: TGTGCCACCCGTACTTGGGGACGGGCTAATGAAAAACTGTTTTTT
CDR3 protein: CATRTWGRANEKLFF

J gene: TRBJ1-2
V gene: TRBV2
D gene: TRBD1
clone size: few
CDR3 DNA: TGTGCCAGCAGTGAAGAGGGGGCGAACGGCTACACCTTC
CDR3 protein: CASSEEGANGYTF

J gene: TRBJ2-7
V gene: TRBV27
D gene: NA
clone size: once
CDR3 DNA: TGTGCCAGCAGTTTTAGCAGGTCCTACGAGCAGTACTTC
CDR3 protein: CASSFSRSYEQYF

J gene: TRBJ2-7
V gene: TRBV5-1
D gene: TRBD1
clone size: few
CDR3 DNA: TGCGCCAGCAGGCTAACAGGGGGGAACGAGCAGTACTTC
CDR3 protein: CASRLTGGNEQYF

J gene: TRBJ2-5
V gene: TRBV12-3/TRBV12-4
D gene: NA
clone size: few
CDR3 DNA: TGTGCCAGCAGCTTCTCGACAGGAACTCAAGAGACCCAGTACTTC
CDR3 protein: CASSFSTGTQETQYF

J gene: TRBJ1-5
V gene: TRBV2
D gene: NA
clone size: many
CDR3 DNA: TGTGCCAGCAGCTCAACTAATAGCAATCAGCCCCAGCATTTT
CDR3 protein: CASSSTNSNQPQHF

J gene: TRBJ1-5
V gene: TRBV19
D gene: NA
clone size: many
CDR3 DNA: TGTGCCAGTAATCCGGGACTTACGAAGACAATTGATCAGCCCCAGCATTTT
CDR3 protein: CASNPGLTKTIDQPQHF

J gene: TRBJ2-5
V gene: TRBV7-9
D gene: NA
clone size: few
CDR3 DNA: TGTGCCAGCAGCCAAGACGGTCCCCAAGAGACCCAGTACTTC
CDR3 protein: CASSQDGPQETQYF

J gene: TRBJ2-1
V gene: TRBV15
D gene: NA
clone size: NA
CDR3 DNA: TGTGCCACCAGCAGAGATGTCCCCAGGGGAGGGAGCAATGAGCAGTTCTTC
CDR3 protein: CATSRDVPRGGSNEQFF

J gene: TRBJ1-1
V gene: TRBV20-1
D gene: NA
clone size: NA
CDR3 DNA: TGCAGTGCCCCTACGGGCAGCAGGAACGCTGAAGCTTTCTTT
CDR3 protein: CSAPTGSRNAEAFF

J gene: TRBJ2-7
V gene: TRBV5-1
D gene: NA
clone size: many
CDR3 DNA: TGCGCCAGCAGCTTCCCGGGTATCTACGAGCAGTACTTC
CDR3 protein: CASSFPGIYEQYF

J gene: TRBJ2-5
V gene: TRBV25-1
D gene: NA
clone size: NA
CDR3 DNA: TGTGCCAGCAGCTTAGAGAGGAGTTCCGGGGAGACCCAGTACTTC
CDR3 protein: CASSLERSSGETQYF

J gene: TRBJ2-5
V gene: TRBV7-2
D gene: NA
clone size: NA
CDR3 DNA: TGTGCCAGCAGCTTAGCGCCCCAGTACTTC
CDR3 protein: CASSLAPQYF

J gene: TRBJ1-2
V gene: TRBV30
D gene: TRBD1
clone size: few
CDR3 DNA: TGTGCCTGGAGCGTGGACAGGGTGGGCTACACCTTC
CDR3 protein: CAWSVDRVGYTF

J gene: TRBJ2-1
V gene: TRBV5-1
D gene: NA
clone size: NA
CDR3 DNA: TGCGCCAGCAGCTTGACTAAAGGACACAATGAGCGGTTCTTC
CDR3 protein: CASSLTKGHNERFF

J gene: TRBJ1-1
V gene: TRBV7-2
D gene: NA
clone size: many
CDR3 DNA: TGTGCCAGCAGCTTAACGCCGGTCAGGCTCCCTGAAGCTTTCTTT
CDR3 protein: CASSLTPVRLPEAFF

J gene: TRBJ1-5
V gene: TRBV19
D gene: NA
clone size: many
CDR3 DNA: TGTGCCAGTAGTATAGGTTCCGATCAGCCCCAGCATTTT
CDR3 protein: CASSIGSDQPQHF

J gene: TRBJ1-1
V gene: TRBV9
D gene: NA
clone size: NA
CDR3 DNA: TGTGCCAGCAGCCCCGCTACCCTGAACACTGAAGCTTTCTTT
CDR3 protein: CASSPATLNTEAFF

J gene: TRBJ1-1
V gene: TRBV11-2
D gene: TRBD1
clone size: few
CDR3 DNA: TGTGCCAGCAGCCCCTCTAGGGGGCGGGGCACTGAAGCTTTCTTT
CDR3 protein: CASSPSRGRGTEAFF

J gene: TRBJ1-1
V gene: TRBV12-3/TRBV12-4
D gene: TRBD1
clone size: NA
CDR3 DNA: TGTGCCAGCAGTCCGTCGACAGGGGGCGGAACTGAAGCTTTCTTT
CDR3 protein: CASSPSTGGGTEAFF

J gene: TRBJ2-7
V gene: TRBV14
D gene: TRBD1
clone size: few
CDR3 DNA: TGTGCCAGCAGCCAAGATCTCGGGACAGGGACCTACGAGCAGTACTTC
CDR3 protein: CASSQDLGTGTYEQYF